This T cell receptor beta chain derives from a study of cytomegalovirus exposure and HLA in healthy donors. On the study more broadly: Unique TCR beta sequences numbering fewer than 130 million came from 190 million or so T cells in an earlier analysis. Points from the study as a whole: The authors later linked a missense DCLRE1C variant to TCR beta V- and J-gene trimming.

Vbeta (60) and Jbeta (13) primers were used in the PCR. TCRdb keeps only in-frame clones here, not all; method: immunoSEQ multiplex PCR. The sample yields 110,000 to 150,000 clones, roughly 70% seen once. The germline V and J ends were trimmed by 3 bases and 0 bases, with 18 bases remaining between them. This CDR3 region has 19 residues. Germline lookup yields CDR1 WSHSY and CDR2 SAAADI. Healthy donors of bone marrow made up the group. In nominal health when sampled, donors likely had unrecorded immune exposures nonetheless. About this clone: The antigen remains undetermined.

The receptor comes from a woman between 35 and 50 years old in good health and CMV-seronegative. The rearrangement uses TRBV10-2 and TRBJ2-6; TRBD2 might be the D (7 bases). The sequencing input was PBMCs. In nucleotides, the CDR3 is TGCGCCAGCAGTGACCCTAGGGGGGGCTCACTCTCTGGGGCCAACGTCCTGACTTTC. It specifies CASSDPRGGSLSGANVLTF.